This TCR beta chain was observed in a study of control samples from healthy donors and cancer patients. Data came from immunoSEQ multiplex PCR; TCRdb stores just in-frame clones and leaves some out. The sample shows 100,000 to 150,000 clones, less than 95% of them seen only once. V was trimmed by 1 base and J by 7 bases, leaving 14 bases between them. Germline values: CDR1 LNHDA, CDR2 SQIVND (reference sequence). The CDR3 contains 14 residues. Sequenced: blood. This chain connects TRBV19 to TRBJ2-7; a weak D match, TRBD2 (5 bases). This clonotype was obtained from a man younger than 45 in good health. The CDR3 nucleotides are TGTGCCAGTAGTATAGTAGGTTCCGGAGGAGAGCAGTACTTC. Protein product: CASSIVGSGGEQYF.